What follows describes a single T cell receptor beta chain. The source of the sample is a study of cytomegalovirus exposure and HLA in healthy donors. Assay used: immunoSEQ multiplex PCR; TCRdb lists only in-frame clones, some missing. The sample yields tens of thousands of clones, about 93% seen once. Between the trimmed V and J ends, which lost 6 bases and 6 bases, there was a span of 13 bases. The germline gives CDR1 MNHNS, CDR2 SASEGT. This CDR3 spans 13 amino acids. This clonotype originated in a woman aged 25 to 39 in good health and CMV-seropositive. What was sequenced was PBMCs. The gene calls are TRBV6-1 and TRBJ2-3, with D perhaps matching TRBD1 (6 bases). The CDR3, as DNA: TGTGCCAGCAGACTACAGGGTGCGGATACGCAGTATTTT. Protein: CASRLQGADTQYF.